This T cell receptor (beta chain) was retrieved from a study of blood T cell repertoires in COVID-19. Germline CDR1 is SQVTM and CDR2 is ANQGSEA. The CDR3 loop spans 13 amino acids. The J segment lost 1 base and the V segment lost 7 bases, leaving 5 bases of the junction unmatched. Authors' analysis steps: Nucleated cell counts were estimated from reference gene primer amplification. Assay used: immunoSEQ multiplex PCR; TCRdb lists only in-frame clones, some missing. V, J and clone size are those of that table, while D and trimming were read from the DNA. The sample includes some 72,000 clones, more than 85% of them seen just once.

The chain joins TRBV29-1 to TRBJ1-1, with TRBD1 matching over 8 bases. This receptor was taken from a man in his 60s with acute or convalescent COVID-19. The source material was peripheral blood. The CDR3 bases are TGCAGCGCCCGACAGGGGTCGAACACTGAAGCTTTCTTT. Its protein is CSARQGSNTEAFF.